A selection of T cell receptor beta chains follows, all from one sample in a study of CD8+CD57+ T cells in acquired aplastic anemia. One entry per CDR3 protein results from TCRdb running MiXCR on the reads. Found here are about 130,000 distinct CDR3 sequences, around 41% of them singletons; the top ten hold over 6.5%. The sample consisted of sorted CD4+, CD8+, or CD8+CD57+ T cells (not recorded which) from PBMCs. These receptors originate from a human donor in good health, serving as a control. CDR3s include the opening cysteine and the closing phenylalanine or tryptophan. The D gene is left open where the match is weak. Size values are once, few and many counts, or a class for expanded clones, and some rows have none.

size	V	J	D	CDR3
many	TRBV20-1	TRBJ2-1	-	CSAPAVRDHSYNEQFF
-	TRBV2	TRBJ1-1	TRBD1	CASSYGTANTEAFF
many	TRBV19	TRBJ1-2	-	CASSTEGTRYGYTF
many	TRBV10-3	TRBJ1-5	-	CAISESGQVSTQHF
many	TRBV2	TRBJ1-3	-	CASSAGSGNTIYF
once	TRBV15	TRBJ1-2	-	CATSRDLPNGYYGYAF
-	TRBV2	TRBJ1-1	TRBD1	CASSDPGGFGTEAFF
-	TRBV7-8	TRBJ1-2	-	CASSLGAGYGYTF
-	TRBV5-1	TRBJ2-1	-	CASSLVLNTPNNEQFF
-	TRBV7-9	TRBJ2-5	-	CASRSDRQETQYF
many	TRBV2	TRBJ1-1	-	CASIWVHEAFF
many	TRBV5-1	TRBJ1-1	TRBD1	CASSYNGQGQNTEAFF
many	TRBV20-1	TRBJ2-1	TRBD2	CSAPRPSGVEQFF
once	TRBV7-7	TRBJ2-7	TRBD1	CASSFPGQFDEQYF